A selection of T cell receptor beta chains follows, all from one sample in a study of T cell changes during pregnancy in multiple sclerosis. Repertoires were generated with immunoSEQ multiplex PCR, while TCRdb's copy carries only in-frame clones and drops some. Of 100,000 to 110,000 clones in the sample, approximately 90% are singletons; the top ten hold 1.5% to 2.5%. The source was peripheral blood, collected after pregnancy. The receptors shown here come from a female donor with multiple sclerosis, enrolled in a pregnancy study. The CDR3 runs from the conserved cysteine through the conserved F or W. D genes are given only for firm matches. Not every row has a clone size; where given, it reads once, few, many or a size class.

J gene	clone size	D gene	V gene	CDR3 protein	CDR3 DNA
TRBJ2-3	NA	NA	TRBV6-4	CASSSAEASTDTQYF	TGTGCCAGCAGTTCAGCGGAAGCTAGCACAGATACGCAGTATTTT
TRBJ1-1	few	NA	TRBV11-3	CASSPFDRNTEAFF	TGTGCCAGCAGTCCATTCGACAGGAACACTGAAGCTTTCTTT
TRBJ2-1	NA	NA	TRBV2	CASRGDGAAGEQFF	TGTGCCAGCAGGGGAGATGGAGCGGCGGGAGAGCAGTTCTTC
TRBJ1-2	once	TRBD1	TRBV5-6	CASSLAGQSNYGYTF	TGTGCCAGCAGCTTGGCGGGACAGAGTAACTATGGCTACACCTTC
TRBJ2-7	NA	NA	TRBV30	CRLVGVSYEQYF	TGTAGACTAGTGGGGGTCTCCTACGAGCAGTACTTC
TRBJ1-2	NA	TRBD1	TRBV2	CASSAYDRDLNYGYTF	TGTGCCAGCAGTGCATACGACAGGGATCTTAACTATGGCTACACCTTC
TRBJ2-3	NA	NA	TRBV5-1	CASSLVQSTDTQYF	TGCGCCAGCAGCTTGGTCCAGAGCACAGATACGCAGTATTTT
TRBJ1-3	NA	TRBD1	TRBV9	CASNRGIGNTIYF	TGTGCCAGCAACAGGGGTATTGGAAACACCATATATTTT
TRBJ2-1	NA	TRBD2	TRBV5-6	CASSSQISGGVYNEQFF	TGTGCCAGCAGCTCACAAATCAGCGGGGGGGTCTACAATGAGCAGTTCTTC
TRBJ1-1	NA	NA	TRBV5-1	CASSLAGRASTEAFF	TGCGCCAGCAGCTTGGCCGGCAGGGCAAGCACTGAAGCTTTCTTT
TRBJ2-7	NA	NA	TRBV7-2	CASSLAAGATYEQYF	TGTGCCAGCAGCTTAGCGGCAGGGGCCACCTACGAGCAGTACTTC
TRBJ2-1	few	TRBD2	TRBV9	CASIKRESSYNEQFF	TGTGCCAGCATTAAGCGGGAGAGCTCCTACAATGAGCAGTTCTTC
TRBJ2-5	NA	NA	TRBV6-5	CASSYSTEEETQYF	TGTGCCAGCAGTTACTCGACGGAGGAAGAGACCCAGTACTTC
TRBJ1-4	NA	TRBD1	TRBV5-6	CASSLYRGLTNEKLFF	TGTGCCAGCAGCTTGTACAGGGGGTTGACTAATGAAAAACTGTTTTTT
TRBJ2-7	once	NA	TRBV7-6	CASSLEAGTHLDEQYF	TGTGCCAGCAGCTTAGAGGCCGGGACTCACCTAGACGAGCAGTACTTC
TRBJ2-7	NA	NA	TRBV6-5	CASRQGPMETYEQYF	TGTGCCAGCAGGCAGGGTCCGATGGAAACCTACGAGCAGTACTTC
TRBJ2-5	NA	NA	TRBV18	CASSPRGAETQYF	TGTGCCAGCTCACCACGCGGGGCTGAGACCCAGTACTTC